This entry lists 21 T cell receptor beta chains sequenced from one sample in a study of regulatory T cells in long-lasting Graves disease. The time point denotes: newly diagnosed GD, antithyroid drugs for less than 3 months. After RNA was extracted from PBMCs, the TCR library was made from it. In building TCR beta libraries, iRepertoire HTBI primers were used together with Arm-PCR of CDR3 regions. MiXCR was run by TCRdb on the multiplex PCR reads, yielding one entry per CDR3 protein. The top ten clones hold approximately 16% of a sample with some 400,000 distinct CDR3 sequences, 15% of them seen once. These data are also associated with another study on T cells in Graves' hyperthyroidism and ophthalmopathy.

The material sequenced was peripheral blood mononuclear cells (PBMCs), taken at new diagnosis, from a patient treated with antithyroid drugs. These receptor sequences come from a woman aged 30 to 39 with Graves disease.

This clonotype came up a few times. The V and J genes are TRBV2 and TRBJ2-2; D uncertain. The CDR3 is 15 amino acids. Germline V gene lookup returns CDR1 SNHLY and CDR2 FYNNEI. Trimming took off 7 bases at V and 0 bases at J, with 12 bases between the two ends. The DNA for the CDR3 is TGTGCCAGCAAGGGAATCTCGGCGAACACCGGGGAGCTGTTTTTT. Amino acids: CASKGISANTGELFF.

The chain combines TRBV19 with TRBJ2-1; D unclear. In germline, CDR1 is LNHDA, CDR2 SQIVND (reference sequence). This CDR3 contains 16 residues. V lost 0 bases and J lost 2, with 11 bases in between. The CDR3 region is CASSIDRVGPYNEQFF. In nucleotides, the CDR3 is TGTGCCAGTAGTATAGATCGTGTAGGGCCCTACAATGAGCAGTTCTTC.

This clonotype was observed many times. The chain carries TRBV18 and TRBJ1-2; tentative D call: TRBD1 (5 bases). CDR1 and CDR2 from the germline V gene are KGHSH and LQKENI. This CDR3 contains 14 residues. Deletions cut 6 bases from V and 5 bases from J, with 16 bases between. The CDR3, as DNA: TGTGCCAGCTCTACCTTGGGGCAGAGTTATGGCTACACCTTC. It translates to CASSTLGQSYGYTF.

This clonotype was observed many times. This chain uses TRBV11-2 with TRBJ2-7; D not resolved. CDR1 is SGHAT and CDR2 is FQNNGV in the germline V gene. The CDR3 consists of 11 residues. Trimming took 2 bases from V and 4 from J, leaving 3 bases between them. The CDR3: CASSLKYEQYF. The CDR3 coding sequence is TGTGCCAGCAGCTTAAAATACGAGCAGTACTTC. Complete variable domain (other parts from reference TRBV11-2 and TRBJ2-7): EAGVAQSPRYKIIEKRQSVAFWCNPISGHATLYWYQQILGQGPKLLIQFQNNGVVDDSQLPKDRFSAERLKGVDSTLKIQPAKLEDSAVYLCASSLKYEQYFGPGTRLTVT.

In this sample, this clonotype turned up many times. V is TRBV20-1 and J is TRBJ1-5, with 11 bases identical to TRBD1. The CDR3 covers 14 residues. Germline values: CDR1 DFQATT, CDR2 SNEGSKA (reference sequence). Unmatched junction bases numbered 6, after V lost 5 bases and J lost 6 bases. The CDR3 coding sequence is TGCAGTGCTCCCGGGACAGGGGGTGGTCAGCCCCAGCATTTT. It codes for CSAPGTGGGQPQHF.

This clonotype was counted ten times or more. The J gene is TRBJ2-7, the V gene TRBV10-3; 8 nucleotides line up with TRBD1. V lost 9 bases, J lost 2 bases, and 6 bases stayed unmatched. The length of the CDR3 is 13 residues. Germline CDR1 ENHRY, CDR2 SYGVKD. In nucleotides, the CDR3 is TGTGCCATAAACCAGGGGGCCGCCTACGAGCAGTACTTC. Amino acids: CAINQGAAYEQYF.

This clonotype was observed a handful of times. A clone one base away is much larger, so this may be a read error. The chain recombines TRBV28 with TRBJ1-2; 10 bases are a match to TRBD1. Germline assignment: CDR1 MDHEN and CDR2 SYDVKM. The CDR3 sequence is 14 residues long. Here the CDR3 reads CASKETGGVYGHTF. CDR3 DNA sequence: TGTGCCAGCAAGGAGACAGGGGGCGTCTATGGCCACACCTTC.

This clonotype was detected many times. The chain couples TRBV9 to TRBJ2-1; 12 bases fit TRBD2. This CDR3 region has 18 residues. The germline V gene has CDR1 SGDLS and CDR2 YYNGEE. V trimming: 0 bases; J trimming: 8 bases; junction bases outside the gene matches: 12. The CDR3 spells CASSVASGRAYRHDEQFF. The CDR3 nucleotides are TGTGCCAGCAGCGTAGCTAGCGGGAGGGCCTATAGGCACGATGAGCAGTTCTTC.

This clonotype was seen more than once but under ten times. CDR3 sequence: CAGAETPNYGYTF. The CDR3 coding sequence is TGTGCCGGGGCGGAGACTCCTAACTATGGCTACACCTTC. The chain joins TRBV6-1 to TRBJ1-2; D might be TRBD1 (5 bases). The germline CDR1 and CDR2 sequences are MNHNS and SASEGT. The CDR3 contains 13 residues. Trimming stripped 11 bases from V and 0 bases from J, with 13 bases between.

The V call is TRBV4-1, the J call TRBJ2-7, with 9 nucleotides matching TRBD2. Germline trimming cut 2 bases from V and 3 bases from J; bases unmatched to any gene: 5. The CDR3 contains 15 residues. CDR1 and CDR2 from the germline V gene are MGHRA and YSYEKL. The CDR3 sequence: CASSQPIAGVYEQYF. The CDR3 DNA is TGCGCCAGCAGCCAACCGATAGCGGGAGTCTACGAGCAGTACTTC.

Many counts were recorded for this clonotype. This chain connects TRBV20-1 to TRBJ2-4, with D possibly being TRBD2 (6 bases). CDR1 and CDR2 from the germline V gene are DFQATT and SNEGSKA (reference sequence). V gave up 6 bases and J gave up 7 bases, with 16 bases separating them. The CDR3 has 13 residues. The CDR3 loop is CSAGGTPSNIQYF. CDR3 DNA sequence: TGCAGTGCCGGAGGGACTCCGTCCAACATTCAGTACTTC.

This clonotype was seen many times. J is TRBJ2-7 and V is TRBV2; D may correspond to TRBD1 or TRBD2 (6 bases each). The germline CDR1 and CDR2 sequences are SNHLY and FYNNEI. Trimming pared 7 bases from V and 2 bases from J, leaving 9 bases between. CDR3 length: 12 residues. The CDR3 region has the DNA TGTGCCAGCAAGGGGGGAACCTACGAGCAGTACTTC. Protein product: CASKGGTYEQYF.

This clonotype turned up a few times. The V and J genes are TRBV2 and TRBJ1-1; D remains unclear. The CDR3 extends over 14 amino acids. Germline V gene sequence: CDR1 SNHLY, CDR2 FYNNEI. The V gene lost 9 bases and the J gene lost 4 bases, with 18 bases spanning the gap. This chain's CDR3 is CASIPGSGITEAFF. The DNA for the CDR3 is TGTGCCAGTATTCCGGGCTCTGGCATCACTGAAGCTTTCTTT.

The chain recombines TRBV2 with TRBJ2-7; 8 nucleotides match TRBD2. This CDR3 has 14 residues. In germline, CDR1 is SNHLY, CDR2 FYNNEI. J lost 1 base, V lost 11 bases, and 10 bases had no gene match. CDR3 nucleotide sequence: TGTGCCGCAAAACCTCGGGGGGGGTCCTACGAGCAGTACTTC. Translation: CAAKPRGGSYEQYF.

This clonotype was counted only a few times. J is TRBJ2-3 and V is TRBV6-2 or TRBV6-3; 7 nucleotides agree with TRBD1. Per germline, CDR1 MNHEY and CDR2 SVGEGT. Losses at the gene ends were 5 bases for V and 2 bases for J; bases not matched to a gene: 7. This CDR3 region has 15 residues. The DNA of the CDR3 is TGTGCCAGCAGTGAAGGGGGCAGTCTCACAGATACGCAGTATTTT. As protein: CASSEGGSLTDTQYF.

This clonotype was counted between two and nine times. The CDR3 DNA is TGTGCCAGCAGCTTAAACACCGGATGGGAATCACCCCTCCACTTT. It yields the protein CASSLNTGWESPLHF. This chain connects TRBV7-9 to TRBJ1-6; D is unclear. CDR1 is SEHNR and CDR2 is FQNEAQ in the germline V gene (reference sequence). This CDR3 is built from 15 residues. V was clipped by 2 bases and J by 10 bases, with 15 bases between them.

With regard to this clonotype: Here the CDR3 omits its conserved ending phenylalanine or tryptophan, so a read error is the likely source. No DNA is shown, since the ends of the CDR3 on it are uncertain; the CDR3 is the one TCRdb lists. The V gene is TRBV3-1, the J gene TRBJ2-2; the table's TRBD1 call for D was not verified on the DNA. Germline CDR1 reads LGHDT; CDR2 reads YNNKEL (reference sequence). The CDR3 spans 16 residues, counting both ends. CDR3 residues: CASSPLTGPNTGELLL.

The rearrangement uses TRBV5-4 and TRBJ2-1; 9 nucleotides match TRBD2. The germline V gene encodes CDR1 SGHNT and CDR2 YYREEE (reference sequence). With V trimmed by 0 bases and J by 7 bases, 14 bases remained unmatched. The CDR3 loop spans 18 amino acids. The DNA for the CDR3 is TGTGCCAGCAGCTTGGTCGGACTAGCGCACGCCATGGGAAATGAGCAGTTCTTC. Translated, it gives CASSLVGLAHAMGNEQFF. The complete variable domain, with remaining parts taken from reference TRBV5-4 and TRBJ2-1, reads ETGVTQSPTHLIKTRGQQVTLRCSSQSGHNTVSWYQQALGQGPQFIFQYYREEENGRGNFPPRFSGLQFPNYSSELNVNALELDDSALYLCASSLVGLAHAMGNEQFFGPGTRLTVL.

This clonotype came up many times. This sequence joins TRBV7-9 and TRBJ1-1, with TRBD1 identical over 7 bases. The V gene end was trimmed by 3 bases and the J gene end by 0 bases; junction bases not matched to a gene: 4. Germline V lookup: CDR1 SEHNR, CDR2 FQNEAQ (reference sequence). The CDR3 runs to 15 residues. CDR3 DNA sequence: TGTGCCAGCAGCTTGACAGGGAACCTGAACACTGAAGCTTTCTTT. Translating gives CASSLTGNLNTEAFF.

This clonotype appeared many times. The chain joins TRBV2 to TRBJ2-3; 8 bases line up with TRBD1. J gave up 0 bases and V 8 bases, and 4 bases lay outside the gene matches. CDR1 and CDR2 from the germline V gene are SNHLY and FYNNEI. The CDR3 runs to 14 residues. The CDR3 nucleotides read TGTGCCAGCGACAGGGGCGCGAGCACAGATACGCAGTATTTT. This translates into CASDRGASTDTQYF.

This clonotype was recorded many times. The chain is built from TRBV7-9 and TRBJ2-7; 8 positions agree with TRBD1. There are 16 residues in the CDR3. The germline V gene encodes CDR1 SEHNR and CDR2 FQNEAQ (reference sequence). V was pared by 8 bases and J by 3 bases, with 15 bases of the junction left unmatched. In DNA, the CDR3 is TGTGCCAGCTTGCAAGCCGGTGCAGGGGGCAACTACGAGCAGTACTTC. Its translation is CASLQAGAGGNYEQYF.